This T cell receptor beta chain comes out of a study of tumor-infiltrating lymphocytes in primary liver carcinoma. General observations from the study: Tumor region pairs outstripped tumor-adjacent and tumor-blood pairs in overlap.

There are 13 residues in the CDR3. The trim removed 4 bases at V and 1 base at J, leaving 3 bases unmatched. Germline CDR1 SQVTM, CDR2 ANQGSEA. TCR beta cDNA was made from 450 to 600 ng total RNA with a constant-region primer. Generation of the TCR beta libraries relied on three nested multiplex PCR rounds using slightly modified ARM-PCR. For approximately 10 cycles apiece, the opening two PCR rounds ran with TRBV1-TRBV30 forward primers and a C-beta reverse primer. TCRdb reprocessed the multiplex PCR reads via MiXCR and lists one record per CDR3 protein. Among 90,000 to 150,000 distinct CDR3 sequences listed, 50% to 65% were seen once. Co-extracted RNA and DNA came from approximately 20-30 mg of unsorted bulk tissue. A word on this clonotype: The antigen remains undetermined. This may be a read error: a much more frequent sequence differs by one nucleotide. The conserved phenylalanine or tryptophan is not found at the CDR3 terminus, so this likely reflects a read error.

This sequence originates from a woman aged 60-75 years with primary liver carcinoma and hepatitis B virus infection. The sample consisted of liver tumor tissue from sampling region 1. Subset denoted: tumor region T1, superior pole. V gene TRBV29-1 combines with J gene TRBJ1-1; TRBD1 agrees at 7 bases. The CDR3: CSVVGQPNTEAFS. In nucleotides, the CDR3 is TGCAGCGTTGTGGGACAGCCGAACACTGAAGCTTTCTCT.